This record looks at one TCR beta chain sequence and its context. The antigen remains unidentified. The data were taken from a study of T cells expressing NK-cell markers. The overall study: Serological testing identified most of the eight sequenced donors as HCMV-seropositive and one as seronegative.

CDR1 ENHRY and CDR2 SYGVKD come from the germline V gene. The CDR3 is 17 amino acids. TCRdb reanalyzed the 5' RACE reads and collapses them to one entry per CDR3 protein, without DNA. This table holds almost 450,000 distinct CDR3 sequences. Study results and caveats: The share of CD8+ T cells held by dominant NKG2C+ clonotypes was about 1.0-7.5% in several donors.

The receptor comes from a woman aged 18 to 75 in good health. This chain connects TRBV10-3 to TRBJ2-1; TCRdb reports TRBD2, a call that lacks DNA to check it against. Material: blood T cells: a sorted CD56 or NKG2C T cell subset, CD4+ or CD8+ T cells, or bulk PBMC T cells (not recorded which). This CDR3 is CAIRLGTSGGAHNEQFF.